Below are 28 T cell receptor beta chains sequenced from a single sample in a study of prognosis after radiotherapy for stage I lung cancer. Genomic DNA was subjected to two-round multiplex PCR for amplification of TCR beta CDR3. Each TRBV and TRBJ gene had its own primer in the first PCR round. TCRdb re-analysed the multiplex PCR reads in MiXCR, keeping a single row per CDR3 protein. The table lists about 15,000 distinct CDR3 sequences, roughly 30% of them singletons. Sequenced here: PBMCs, sampled before or after stereotactic body radiation therapy (not recorded which). The receptors stem from a donor over 45 with non-small cell lung cancer.

By sample fraction, this clonotype is medium-sized. The V call is TRBV5-1, the J call TRBJ2-1; tentatively, D is TRBD1 (5 bases). In germline, CDR1 is SGHRS, CDR2 YFSETQ. Trimming pared 1 base from V and 5 bases from J, leaving 16 bases between. The CDR3 totals 16 residues. CDR3 DNA sequence: TGCGCCAGCAGCTTGCAGGGATCGAGCGCAAACAATGAGCAGTTCTTC. Translating it yields CASSLQGSSANNEQFF.

This clonotype occurred many times. The chain is built from TRBV13 and TRBJ2-3; D perhaps matches TRBD2 (5 bases). The CDR3 sequence is 12 residues long. V was shortened by 5 bases and J by 11 bases, with 14 bases between the two germline ends. Germline V lookup: CDR1 PRHDT, CDR2 FYEKMQ (reference sequence). The CDR3 DNA reads as TGTGCCAGCAGCCAAAGGGAGTTAAAGCAGTATTTT. Its translation is CASSQRELKQYF. The complete variable domain, with remaining parts taken from reference TRBV13 and TRBJ2-3, reads AAGVIQSPRHLIKEKRETATLKCYPIPRHDTVYWYQQGPGQDPQFLISFYEKMQSDKGSIPDRFSAQQFSDYHSELNMSSLELGDSALYFCASSQRELKQYFGPGTRLTVL.

The sample holds many counts of this clonotype. The rearrangement uses TRBV2 and TRBJ2-2, with a weak D call TRBD2 (5 bases). Germline-derived CDR1 and CDR2 are SNHLY and FYNNEI. This CDR3 contains 14 residues. V was shortened by 9 bases and J by 4 bases, with 15 bases between the two germline ends. Here the CDR3 DNA reads TGTGCCAGTAGAACTACGGGGATCACCGGGGAGCTGTTTTTT. It is translated as CASRTTGITGELFF.

With regard to this clonotype: This probably arose from a read error, given a far larger clone one base away. The chain has TRBV6-8 and TRBJ2-3; no definite D call. This CDR3 has 16 residues. Germline CDR1 is MNHGY and CDR2 is SAAAGT. The CDR3 region has the DNA TGTGCCAGCAGTGTTTCGCCAGACCTTAGCAAAGATACGCAGTATTTT. This codes for CASSVSPDLSKDTQYF.

This clonotype was observed many times. The rearrangement uses TRBV2 and TRBJ2-6, with D perhaps TRBD1 (6 bases). The CDR3 extends over 15 amino acids. CDR1 and CDR2 (germline): SNHLY, FYNNEI. Trimming cost V 5 bases and J 0 bases, with 8 bases left between them. Here the CDR3 DNA reads TGTGCCAGCAGTAGGACAGCCTCTGGGGCCAACGTCCTGACTTTC. It codes for CASSRTASGANVLTF.

This clonotype was observed many times. V usage is TRBV7-6 and J usage is TRBJ2-1; 7 nucleotides agree with TRBD1. CDR3 length: 15 amino acids. V was clipped by 1 base and J by 10 bases; unmatched bases: 10. Germline assignment: CDR1 SGHVS and CDR2 FNYEAQ. The CDR3, as DNA: TGTGCCAGCAGCTTAGTGACGACCCAACAGGGGGAGCAGTTCTTC. Its protein is CASSLVTTQQGEQFF.

This clonotype was observed at least ten times. V gene TRBV25-1 combines with J gene TRBJ1-2; weak D call: TRBD1 (5 bases). CDR1 and CDR2 (germline): MGHDK, SYGVNS. V lost 5 bases and J lost 2, with 9 bases in between. The CDR3 loop spans 13 amino acids. The CDR3 here is CASSPGRNYGYTF. In DNA, the CDR3 is TGTGCCAGCAGTCCGGGACGGAACTATGGCTACACCTTC.

In its sample, this clonotype was seen many times. The chain has TRBV2 and TRBJ1-2; no reliable D call. Germline CDR1 reads SNHLY; CDR2 reads FYNNEI. V was clipped by 1 base and J by 0 bases, with 9 bases between them. This CDR3 spans 15 amino acids. CDR3 coding DNA: TGTGCCAGCAGTGAAGTTGGAGTTACTAACTATGGCTACACCTTC. Translation gives CASSEVGVTNYGYTF.

This clonotype is deemed medium-sized. CDR3 region: CASSFGQISYNEQFF. The CDR3, as DNA: TGTGCCAGCAGTTTCGGCCAGATCTCCTACAATGAGCAGTTCTTC. The J gene is TRBJ2-1, the V gene TRBV28; D remains ambiguous. The germline V gene has CDR1 MDHEN and CDR2 SYDVKM. Deletions cut 3 bases from V and 0 bases from J, with 9 bases between. The CDR3 spans 15 residues.

This clonotype was recorded at least ten times. V usage is TRBV12-3 or TRBV12-4 and J usage is TRBJ2-4; D unclear. The CDR3 loop spans 15 amino acids. The V gene lost 8 bases and the J gene lost 3 bases, with 17 bases spanning the gap. The CDR3 is CASRAGPSLKNIQYF. The CDR3 DNA reads TGTGCCAGCCGAGCTGGACCCAGTCTCAAAAACATTCAGTACTTC.

The rearrangement uses TRBV13 and TRBJ2-1; TRBD2 matches 8 bases. The ends lost 0 bases at V and 9 bases at J; junction bases unmatched: 10. Germline lookup yields CDR1 PRHDT and CDR2 FYEKMQ (reference sequence). The CDR3 totals 16 residues. The CDR3 loop reads CASSLGYGVAGFEQFF. The CDR3 nucleotides read TGTGCCAGCAGCTTAGGCTACGGGGTAGCGGGATTTGAGCAGTTCTTC. Drawing the rest from reference TRBV13 and TRBJ2-1, the complete variable domain is AAGVIQSPRHLIKEKRETATLKCYPIPRHDTVYWYQQGPGQDPQFLISFYEKMQSDKGSIPDRFSAQQFSDYHSELNMSSLELGDSALYFCASSLGYGVAGFEQFFGPGTRLTVL.

This clonotype was seen many times. This chain joins TRBV6-2 or TRBV6-3 and TRBJ2-3; D is ambiguous. Between the trimmed V and J ends, which lost 1 base and 5 bases, there was a span of 4 bases. The germline V gene encodes CDR1 MNHEY and CDR2 SVGEGT. The CDR3 runs 12 residues. The CDR3 region is CASSYFGDTQYF. DNA for the CDR3: TGTGCCAGCAGTTACTTTGGAGATACGCAGTATTTT.

Ten or more counts support this clonotype. One junction end disagrees with the germline gene, perhaps due to a read error. The J gene is TRBJ2-7, the V gene TRBV3-1; D not certain. There are 11 residues in the CDR3. Germline CDR1 LGHDT, CDR2 YNNKEL (reference sequence). The CDR3 is CASSQMYGQYF. The CDR3 bases are TGTGCCAGCAGCCAAATGTACGGGCAGTACTTC.

The CDR3 DNA is TGTGCCAGCAGCTTAGCGGCGGACTTGGGCAGTTTTCAGTACTTC. Its protein product is CASSLAADLGSFQYF. The V and J genes are TRBV7-2 and TRBJ2-7; TRBD2 might be the D (5 bases). V was cut by 0 bases and J by 10 bases, with 19 bases left in between. This CDR3 has 15 amino acids. Looked up from germline, CDR1 is SGHTA and CDR2 is FQGNSA.

This clonotype was seen at least ten times. The junction differs from germline at one of its ends, possibly a read error. V is TRBV4-2 and J is TRBJ2-1, with a weak D call TRBD2 (5 bases). This CDR3 is 13 amino acids long. Germline V gene data show CDR1 as LGHNA and CDR2 as YNFKEQ. The CDR3 here is CASSQGEMRAQLF. The CDR3 region has the DNA TGTGCCAGCAGCCAAGGGGAGATGCGGGCGCAGCTCTTC.

The chain links TRBV6-1 to TRBJ1-6; D gene uncertain. CDR1 is MNHNS, CDR2 SASEGT, per germline. The V gene lost 6 bases and the J gene lost 11 bases, with 20 bases spanning the gap. This CDR3 is built from 15 residues. In DNA form, the CDR3 reads TGTGCCAGCAGCATTAAGACAACGACGGGTCCACCCCTCCACTTT. It translates to CASSIKTTTGPPLHF.

This clonotype was detected ten times or more. In DNA form, the CDR3 reads TGTGCCAGCAGCTTAGATCCAGGGGGCTATGGCTACACCTTC. The encoded protein is CASSLDPGGYGYTF. The chain links TRBV7-9 to TRBJ1-2, with 7 nucleotides matching TRBD1. J lost 4 bases, V lost 1 base, and 3 bases had no gene match. CDR1 and CDR2 (germline): SEHNR, FQNEAQ (reference sequence). The CDR3 is made up of 14 amino acids.

The genes are TRBV19 and TRBJ2-1; TRBD1 agrees at 7 bases. The end of the DNA aligns better with TRBJ2-7, so the J call may be wrong. The length of the CDR3 is 17 residues. Germline CDR1 reads LNHDA; CDR2 reads SQIVND (reference sequence). For the CDR3, the DNA is TGTGCCAGTAGTATAGATCTAGGGACAGCTAAACCCTACGAGCAGTACTTC. Its protein product is CASSIDLGTAKPYEQYF.

This clonotype was seen a single time. V and J are TRBV7-2 and TRBJ2-3; 10 bases match TRBD1. After removal of 8 bases from V and 3 bases from J, the junction contained 8 bases not matched to a gene. The germline gives CDR1 SGHTA, CDR2 FQGNSA. The CDR3 contains 15 residues. CDR3 residues: CASLRTGGPTDTQYF. The CDR3, as DNA: TGTGCCAGCCTCCGGACAGGGGGACCTACAGATACGCAGTATTTT.

Points on this clonotype: A much larger clonotype is one base distant, so this may be a read error. The V call is TRBV6-2 or TRBV6-3, the J call TRBJ2-1; the D is unclear. Germline V CDR1 and CDR2: MNHEY, SVGEGT. This CDR3 is 13 amino acids long. Here the CDR3 reads CASSYDITNGQFF. CDR3 coding DNA: TGTGCCAGCAGTTACGATATCACCAATGGGCAGTTCTTC.

Concerning this clonotype: The conserved phenylalanine or tryptophan is not found at the CDR3 terminus, so this likely reflects a read error. This sequence joins TRBV6-5 and TRBJ2-7, with 12 nucleotides matching TRBD1. This CDR3 has 16 amino acids. CDR1 is MNHEY and CDR2 is SVGAGI in the germline V gene. Germline trimming cut 2 bases from V and 6 bases from J; bases unmatched to any gene: 8. The CDR3 region has the DNA TGTGCCAGCAGTTACCGCTCCGGGACAGGGGGCTTCGAGCAGTACCTC. This sequence encodes CASSYRSGTGGFEQYL.

In regard to this clonotype: A far larger clone is one nucleotide away, so this likely arose from a read error. CDR3 protein: CASSKPEGAGQYF. CDR3 DNA sequence: TGTGCCAGCAGCAAACCCGAAGGGGCCGGGCAGTACTTC. V usage is TRBV6-4 and J usage is TRBJ2-7, with a possible D match to TRBD1 (5 bases). CDR3 size: 13 residues. Germline V gene data show CDR1 as MRHNA and CDR2 as SNTAGT. The ends were cut back, 6 bases at V and 9 bases at J, with 18 bases in the middle.

This clonotype was observed at least ten times. The rearrangement uses TRBV30 and TRBJ1-1; D is possibly TRBD1 (6 bases). Germline assignment: CDR1 GTSNPN and CDR2 SVGIG (reference sequence). This CDR3 is built from 12 residues. V was cut by 4 bases and J by 10 bases, with 16 bases left in between. The CDR3 sequence: CAWNRGPLRAFF. CDR3 DNA sequence: TGTGCCTGGAATCGGGGGCCGTTGAGAGCTTTCTTT.

Of note for this clonotype: A read error may explain this, as a much larger clone is one base away. The chain recombines TRBV18 with TRBJ2-2; TRBD2 might be the D (6 bases). CDR3 length: 14 residues. The germline V gene has CDR1 KGHSH and CDR2 LQKENI. CDR3 nucleotides: TGTGCCAGCTCACCTGGAGGGAAAACCGGGGAGCTGTCTTTT. It specifies CASSPGGKTGELSF.

At least ten counts were recorded for this clonotype. The CDR3 nucleotides read TGTGCCAGCAGCTTAGCCCTCTATAGCGGGAGTACGGGCGAGCAGTACTTC. Translation gives CASSLALYSGSTGEQYF. The gene calls are TRBV7-2 and TRBJ2-7; 9 bases map to TRBD2. The CDR3 covers 17 residues. Germline lookup yields CDR1 SGHTA and CDR2 FQGNSA. Germline trimming cut 0 bases from V and 6 bases from J; bases unmatched to any gene: 12.

This clonotype was seen repeatedly, ten times or more. The chain is built from TRBV19 and TRBJ2-2; a weak D match, TRBD1 (6 bases). Germline lookup yields CDR1 LNHDA and CDR2 SQIVND (reference sequence). The CDR3 covers 14 residues. The V end lost 6 bases, the J end lost 2 bases, and 10 bases lay between the germline ends. CDR3 amino acids: CASRVRGNTGELFF. CDR3 DNA sequence: TGTGCCAGTAGGGTCAGGGGTAACACCGGGGAGCTGTTTTTT.

The chain has TRBV7-9 and TRBJ2-7; a possible D gene is TRBD1 (6 bases). The CDR3 loop spans 12 amino acids. Germline V gives CDR1 SEHNR, CDR2 FQNEAQ (reference sequence). V was trimmed by 4 bases and J by 5 bases, leaving 9 bases between them. The CDR3 protein is CASSYTGNEQYF. The CDR3 DNA sequence: TGTGCCAGCAGCTATACAGGGAACGAGCAGTACTTC.

This clonotype occurred many times. This chain links TRBV19 with TRBJ2-3; D call uncertain. The CDR3 runs 13 residues. The V gene's germline CDR1 is LNHDA and CDR2 SQIVND (reference sequence). Trimming took 8 bases from V and 6 from J, leaving 15 bases between them. Here the CDR3 DNA reads TGTGCCAGTGGTAGAATTATTCGGGATACGCAGTATTTT. It specifies CASGRIIRDTQYF.